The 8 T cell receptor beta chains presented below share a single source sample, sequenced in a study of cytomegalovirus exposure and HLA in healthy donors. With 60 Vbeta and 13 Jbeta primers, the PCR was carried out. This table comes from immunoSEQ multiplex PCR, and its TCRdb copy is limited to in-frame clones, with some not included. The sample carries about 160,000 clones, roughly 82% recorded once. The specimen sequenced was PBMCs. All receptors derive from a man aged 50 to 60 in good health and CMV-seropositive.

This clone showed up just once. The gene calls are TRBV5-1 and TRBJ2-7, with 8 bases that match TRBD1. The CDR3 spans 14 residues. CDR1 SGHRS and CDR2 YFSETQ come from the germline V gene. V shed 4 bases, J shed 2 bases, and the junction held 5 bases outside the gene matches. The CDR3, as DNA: TGCGCCAGCAGCAAGACAGGGGAGCCCTACGAGCAGTACGTC. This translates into CASSKTGEPYEQYV.

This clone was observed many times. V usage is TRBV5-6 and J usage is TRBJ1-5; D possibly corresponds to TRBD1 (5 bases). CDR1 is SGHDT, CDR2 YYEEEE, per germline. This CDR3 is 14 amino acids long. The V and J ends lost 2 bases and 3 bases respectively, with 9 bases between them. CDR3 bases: TGTGCCAGCAGCTTATCAGGGTTCAATCAGCCCCAGCATTTT. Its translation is CASSLSGFNQPQHF.

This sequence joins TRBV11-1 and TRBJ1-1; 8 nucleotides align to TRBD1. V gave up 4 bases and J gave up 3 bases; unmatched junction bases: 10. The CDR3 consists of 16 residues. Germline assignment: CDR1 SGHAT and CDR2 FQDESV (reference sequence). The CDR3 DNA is TGTGCCAGCAGCTCCCGCGACAGGGGTAGGGACACTGAAGCTTTCTTT. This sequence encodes CASSSRDRGRDTEAFF.

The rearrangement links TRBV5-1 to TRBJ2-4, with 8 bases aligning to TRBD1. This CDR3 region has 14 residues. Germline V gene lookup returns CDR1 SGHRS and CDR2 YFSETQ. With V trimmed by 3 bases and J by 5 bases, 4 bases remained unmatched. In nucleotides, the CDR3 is TGCGCCAGCAGCTCCCCGACAGGGGAAAACATTCAGTACTTC. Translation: CASSSPTGENIQYF. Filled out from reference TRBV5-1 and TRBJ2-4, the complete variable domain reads KAGVTQTPRYLIKTRGQQVTLSCSPISGHRSVSWYQQTPGQGLQFLFEYFSETQRNKGNFPGRFSGRQFSNSRSEMNVSTLELGDSALYLCASSSPTGENIQYFGAGTRLSVL.

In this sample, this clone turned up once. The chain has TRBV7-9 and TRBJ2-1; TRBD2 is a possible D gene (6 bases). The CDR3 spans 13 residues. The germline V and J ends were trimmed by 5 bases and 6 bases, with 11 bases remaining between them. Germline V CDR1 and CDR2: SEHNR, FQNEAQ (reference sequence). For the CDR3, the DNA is TGTGCCAGCAGCACAGGAGGGACCAATGAGCAGTTCTTC. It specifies CASSTGGTNEQFF.

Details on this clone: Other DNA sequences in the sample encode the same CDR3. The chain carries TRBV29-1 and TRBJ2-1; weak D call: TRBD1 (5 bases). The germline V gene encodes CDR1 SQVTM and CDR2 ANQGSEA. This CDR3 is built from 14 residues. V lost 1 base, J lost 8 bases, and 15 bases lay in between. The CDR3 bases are TGCAGCGTTGAAGGGCCCGGTGCAGGGTATGAGCAGTTCTTC. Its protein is CSVEGPGAGYEQFF.

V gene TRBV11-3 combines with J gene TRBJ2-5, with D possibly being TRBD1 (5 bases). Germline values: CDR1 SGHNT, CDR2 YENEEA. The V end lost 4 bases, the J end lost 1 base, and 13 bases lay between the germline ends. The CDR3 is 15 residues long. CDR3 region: CASSSLTDIQETQYF. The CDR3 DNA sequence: TGTGCCAGCAGCTCATTGACAGACATCCAAGAGACCCAGTACTTC.

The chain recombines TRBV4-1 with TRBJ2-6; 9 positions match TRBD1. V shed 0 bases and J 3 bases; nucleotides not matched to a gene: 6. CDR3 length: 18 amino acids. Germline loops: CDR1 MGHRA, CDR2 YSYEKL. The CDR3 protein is CASSQEGDRVSGANVLTF. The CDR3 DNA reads TGCGCCAGCAGCCAAGAAGGGGACAGGGTGAGTGGGGCCAACGTCCTGACTTTC.